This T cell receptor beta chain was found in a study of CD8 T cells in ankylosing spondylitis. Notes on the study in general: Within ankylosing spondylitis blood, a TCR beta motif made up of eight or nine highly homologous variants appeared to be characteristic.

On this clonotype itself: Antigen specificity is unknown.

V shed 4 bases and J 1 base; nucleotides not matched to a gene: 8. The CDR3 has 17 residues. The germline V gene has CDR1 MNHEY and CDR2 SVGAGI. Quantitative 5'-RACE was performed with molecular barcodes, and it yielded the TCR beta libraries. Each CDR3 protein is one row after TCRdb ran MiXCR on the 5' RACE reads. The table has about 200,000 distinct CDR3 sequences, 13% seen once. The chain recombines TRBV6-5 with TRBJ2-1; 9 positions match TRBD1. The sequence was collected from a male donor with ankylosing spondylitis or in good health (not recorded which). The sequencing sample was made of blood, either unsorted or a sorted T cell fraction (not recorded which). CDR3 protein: CASSFTGGAGSYNEQFF. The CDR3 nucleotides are TGTGCCAGCAGTTTTACAGGGGGCGCTGGGTCCTACAATGAGCAGTTCTTC.